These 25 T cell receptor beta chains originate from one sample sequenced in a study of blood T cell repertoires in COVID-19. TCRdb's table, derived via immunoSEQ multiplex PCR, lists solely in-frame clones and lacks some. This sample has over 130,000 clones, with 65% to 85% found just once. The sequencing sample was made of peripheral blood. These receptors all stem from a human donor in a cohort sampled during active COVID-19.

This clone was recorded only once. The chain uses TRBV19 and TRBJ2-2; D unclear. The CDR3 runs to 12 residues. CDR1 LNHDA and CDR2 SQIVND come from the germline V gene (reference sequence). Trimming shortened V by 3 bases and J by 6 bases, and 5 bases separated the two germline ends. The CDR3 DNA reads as TGTGCCAGTAGTATCCATCCCGGGGAGCTGTTTTTT. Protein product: CASSIHPGELFF.

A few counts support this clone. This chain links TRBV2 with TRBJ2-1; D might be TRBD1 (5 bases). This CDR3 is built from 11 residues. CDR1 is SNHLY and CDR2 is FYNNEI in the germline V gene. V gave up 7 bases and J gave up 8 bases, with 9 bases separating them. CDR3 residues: CASNQGHEQFF. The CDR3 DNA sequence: TGTGCCAGCAATCAGGGCCATGAGCAGTTCTTC. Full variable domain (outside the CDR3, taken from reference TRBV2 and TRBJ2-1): EPEVTQTPSHQVTQMGQEVILRCVPISNHLYFYWYRQILGQKVEFLVSFYNNEISEKSEIFDDQFSVERPDGSNFTLKIRSTKLEDSAMYFCASNQGHEQFFGPGTRLTVL.

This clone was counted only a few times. The CDR3 region has the DNA TGTGCCAGTAGTGTTACAGGGAATAGAGGCACTGAAGCTTTCTTT. Residues: CASSVTGNRGTEAFF. V usage is TRBV19 and J usage is TRBJ1-1; tentative D call: TRBD1 (6 bases). Trimming cost V 5 bases and J 4 bases, with 17 bases left between them. CDR1 is LNHDA, CDR2 SQIVND, per germline (reference sequence). CDR3 length: 15 residues.

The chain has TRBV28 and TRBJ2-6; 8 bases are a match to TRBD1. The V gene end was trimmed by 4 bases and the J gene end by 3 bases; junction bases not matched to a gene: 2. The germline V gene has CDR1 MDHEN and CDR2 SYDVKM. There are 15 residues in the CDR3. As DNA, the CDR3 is TGTGCCAGCAGTTGGACAGGGAGTGGGGCCAACGTCCTGACTTTC. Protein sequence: CASSWTGSGANVLTF.

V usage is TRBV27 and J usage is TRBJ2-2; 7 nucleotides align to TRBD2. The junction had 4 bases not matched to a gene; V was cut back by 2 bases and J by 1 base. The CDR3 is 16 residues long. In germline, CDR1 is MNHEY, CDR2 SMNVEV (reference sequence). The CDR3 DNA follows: TGTGCCAGCAGTTTAAGGGTAGCGGGGAACACCGGGGAGCTGTTTTTT. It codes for CASSLRVAGNTGELFF.

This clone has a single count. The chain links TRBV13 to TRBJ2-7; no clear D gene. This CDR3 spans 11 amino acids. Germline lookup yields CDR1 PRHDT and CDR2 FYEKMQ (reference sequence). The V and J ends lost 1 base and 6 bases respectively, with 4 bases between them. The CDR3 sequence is CASSLDGEQYF. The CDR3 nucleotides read TGTGCCAGCAGCTTAGACGGCGAGCAGTACTTC.

The CDR3 nucleotides are TGTGCCAGCAGTTACCGGGACAGGAGCTCTCAGCCCCAGCATTTT. Amino acids: CASSYRDRSSQPQHF. The V and J genes are TRBV2 and TRBJ1-5, with TRBD1 identical over 8 bases. With V trimmed by 5 bases and J by 6 bases, 9 bases remained unmatched. This CDR3 has 15 residues. The germline V gene has CDR1 SNHLY and CDR2 FYNNEI.

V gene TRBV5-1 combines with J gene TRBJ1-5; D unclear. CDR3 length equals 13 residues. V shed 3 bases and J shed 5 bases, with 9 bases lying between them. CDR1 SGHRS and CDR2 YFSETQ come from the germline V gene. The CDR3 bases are TGCGCCAGCAGCTCAGAGACTGATCAGCCCCAGCATTTT. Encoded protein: CASSSETDQPQHF.

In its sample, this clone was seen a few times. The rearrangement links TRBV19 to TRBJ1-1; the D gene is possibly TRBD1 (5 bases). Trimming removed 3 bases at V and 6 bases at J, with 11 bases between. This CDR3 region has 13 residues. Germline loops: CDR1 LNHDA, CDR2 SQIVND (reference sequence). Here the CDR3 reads CASSIPGLAEAFF. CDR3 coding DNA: TGTGCCAGTAGTATCCCAGGGTTGGCTGAAGCTTTCTTT. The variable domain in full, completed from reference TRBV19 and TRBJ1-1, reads DGGITQSPKYLFRKEGQNVTLSCEQNLNHDAMYWYRQDPGQGLRLIYYSQIVNDFQKGDIAEGYSVSREKKESFPLTVTSAQKNPTAFYLCASSIPGLAEAFFGQGTRLTVV.

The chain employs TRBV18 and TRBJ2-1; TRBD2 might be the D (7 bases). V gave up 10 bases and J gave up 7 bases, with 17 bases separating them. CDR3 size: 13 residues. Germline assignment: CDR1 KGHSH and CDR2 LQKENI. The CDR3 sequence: CATTRGGKNEQFF. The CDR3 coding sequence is TGTGCCACCACAAGGGGGGGGAAGAATGAGCAGTTCTTC.

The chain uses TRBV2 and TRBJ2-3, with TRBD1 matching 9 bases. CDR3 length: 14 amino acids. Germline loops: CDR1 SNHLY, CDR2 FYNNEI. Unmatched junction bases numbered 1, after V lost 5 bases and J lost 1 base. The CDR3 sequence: CASSRTGGTDTQYF. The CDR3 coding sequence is TGTGCCAGCAGTAGGACAGGGGGCACAGATACGCAGTATTTT.

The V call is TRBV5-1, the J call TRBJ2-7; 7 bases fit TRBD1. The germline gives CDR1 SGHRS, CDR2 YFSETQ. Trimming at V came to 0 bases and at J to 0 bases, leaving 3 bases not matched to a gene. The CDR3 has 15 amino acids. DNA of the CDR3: TGCGCCAGCAGCTTGGAAGGGGGCCTCTCCTACGAGCAGTACTTC. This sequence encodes CASSLEGGLSYEQYF.

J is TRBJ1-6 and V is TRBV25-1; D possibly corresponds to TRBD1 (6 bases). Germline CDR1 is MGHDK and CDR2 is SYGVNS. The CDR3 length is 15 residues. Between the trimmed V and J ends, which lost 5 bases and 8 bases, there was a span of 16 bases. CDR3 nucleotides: TGTGCCAGCAGTTCACTCCGGGACATTTATTCACCCCTCCACTTT. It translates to CASSSLRDIYSPLHF.

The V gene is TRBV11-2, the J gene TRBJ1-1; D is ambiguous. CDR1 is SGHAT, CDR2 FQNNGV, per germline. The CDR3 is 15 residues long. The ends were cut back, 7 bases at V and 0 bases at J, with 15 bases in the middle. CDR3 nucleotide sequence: TGTGCCAGCATCCCTCCGAGCACGATGAACACTGAAGCTTTCTTT. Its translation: CASIPPSTMNTEAFF.

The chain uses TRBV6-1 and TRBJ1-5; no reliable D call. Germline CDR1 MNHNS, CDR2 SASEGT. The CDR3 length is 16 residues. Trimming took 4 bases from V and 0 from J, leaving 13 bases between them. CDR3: CASSAKPGYSNQPQHF. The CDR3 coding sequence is TGTGCCAGCAGTGCTAAGCCAGGATATAGCAATCAGCCCCAGCATTTT.

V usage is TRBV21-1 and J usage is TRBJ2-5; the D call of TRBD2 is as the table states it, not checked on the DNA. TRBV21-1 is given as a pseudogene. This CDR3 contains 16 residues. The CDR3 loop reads CASSKDTASGGETQYF. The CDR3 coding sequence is TGTGCCAGCAGCAAAGACACGGCTAGCGGGGGTGAGACCCAGTACTTC.

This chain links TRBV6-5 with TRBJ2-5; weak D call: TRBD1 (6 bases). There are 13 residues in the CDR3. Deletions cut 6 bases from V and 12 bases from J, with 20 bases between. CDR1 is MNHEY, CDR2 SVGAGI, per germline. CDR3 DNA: TGTGCCAGCAGGTCATCCATTGGGACAATGGAGTACTTC. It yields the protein CASRSSIGTMEYF.

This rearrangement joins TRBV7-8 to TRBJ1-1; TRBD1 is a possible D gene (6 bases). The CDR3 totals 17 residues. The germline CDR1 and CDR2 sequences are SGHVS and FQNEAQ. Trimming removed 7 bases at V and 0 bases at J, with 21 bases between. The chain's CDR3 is CASIGETGPPMNTEAFF. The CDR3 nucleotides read TGTGCCAGCATCGGAGAGACAGGTCCCCCGATGAACACTGAAGCTTTCTTT.

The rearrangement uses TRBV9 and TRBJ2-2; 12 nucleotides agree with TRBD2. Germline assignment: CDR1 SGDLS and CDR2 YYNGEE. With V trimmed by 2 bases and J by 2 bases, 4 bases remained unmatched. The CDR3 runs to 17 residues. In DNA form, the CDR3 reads TGTGCCAGCAGCGTGGCTAGCGGGGGGGCAAACACCGGGGAGCTGTTTTTT. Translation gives CASSVASGGANTGELFF.

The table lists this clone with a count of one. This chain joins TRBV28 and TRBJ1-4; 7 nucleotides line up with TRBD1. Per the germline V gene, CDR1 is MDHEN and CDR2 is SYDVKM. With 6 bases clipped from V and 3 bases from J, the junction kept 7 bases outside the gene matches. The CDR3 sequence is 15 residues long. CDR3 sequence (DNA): TGTGCCAGCAGGTCCCCGGGACAGCCTAATGAAAAACTGTTTTTT. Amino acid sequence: CASRSPGQPNEKLFF.

Written as DNA, the CDR3 is TGTGCCAGCAGCCAAGAAACGGGTTATAGCAATCAGCCCCAGCATTTT. Translated: CASSQETGYSNQPQHF. This chain uses TRBV4-2 with TRBJ1-5; D remains unclear. Trimming shortened V by 0 bases and J by 0 bases, and 9 bases separated the two germline ends. Germline CDR1 reads LGHNA; CDR2 reads YNFKEQ. The CDR3 is 16 amino acids.

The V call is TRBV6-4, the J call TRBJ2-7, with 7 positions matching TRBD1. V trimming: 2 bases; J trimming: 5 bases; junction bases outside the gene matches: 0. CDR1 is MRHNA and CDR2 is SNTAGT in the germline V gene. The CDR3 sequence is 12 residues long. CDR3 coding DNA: TGTGCCAGCAGTGACCAGGGGGACGAGCAGTACTTC. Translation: CASSDQGDEQYF.

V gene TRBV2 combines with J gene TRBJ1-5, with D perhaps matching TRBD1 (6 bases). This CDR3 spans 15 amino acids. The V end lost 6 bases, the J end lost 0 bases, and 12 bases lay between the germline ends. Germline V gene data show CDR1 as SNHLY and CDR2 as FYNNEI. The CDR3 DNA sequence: TGTGCCAGCAGCGATTGGACAGCTAGCAATCAGCCCCAGCATTTT. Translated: CASSDWTASNQPQHF.

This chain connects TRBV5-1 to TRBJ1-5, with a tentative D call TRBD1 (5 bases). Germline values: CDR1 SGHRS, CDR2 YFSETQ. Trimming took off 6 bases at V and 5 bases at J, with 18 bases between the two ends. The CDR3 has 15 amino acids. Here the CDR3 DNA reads TGCGCCAGCAACGCCGAAGCGGGACGATATCAGCCCCAGCATTTT. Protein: CASNAEAGRYQPQHF.

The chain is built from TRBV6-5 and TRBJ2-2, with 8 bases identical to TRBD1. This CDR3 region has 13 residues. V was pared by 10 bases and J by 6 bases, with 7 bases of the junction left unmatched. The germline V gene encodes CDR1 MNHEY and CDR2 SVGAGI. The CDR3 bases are TGTGCCATAAGTCAGGGGGCCTCCGGGGAGCTGTTTTTT. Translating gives CAISQGASGELFF.